Described below is a single T cell receptor (beta chain) sequence and its context. These data are taken from a study of shared clonotypes between healthy human individuals. This CDR3 has 15 residues. V lost 2 bases, J lost 2 bases, and 13 bases lay in between. Germline CDR1 and CDR2: SGHAT and FQNNGV. CD8 cells classed as naive were CD45RO-negative and positively selected for CCR7, excluding terminally differentiated effector memory CD45RA+ cells. Adults of Caucasian background living in Nashville, Tennessee made up all donors. As originally analysed: With immunoSEQ giving junction-only sequences and no quality scores, filtering differed. Some clones are missing from TCRdb's copy, which holds only in-frame ones; the method was immunoSEQ multiplex PCR. The V and J calls and clone size are taken from that table; D and trimming were inferred from the DNA. The sample has 760,000 or so clones, 95% to 97% seen once.

This clonotype was obtained from a man aged 25 to 40 in good health. The V call is TRBV11-2, the J call TRBJ2-7; the D call may be TRBD1 or TRBD2 (5 bases each). Sequenced material: naive CD8+ T cells sorted from blood. The CDR3 is CASSLLMGRAYEQYF. As DNA, the CDR3 is TGTGCCAGCAGCTTATTAATGGGACGGGCCTACGAGCAGTACTTC. The whole variable domain, filled in from reference TRBV11-2 and TRBJ2-7, reads EAGVAQSPRYKIIEKRQSVAFWCNPISGHATLYWYQQILGQGPKLLIQFQNNGVVDDSQLPKDRFSAERLKGVDSTLKIQPAKLEDSAVYLCASSLLMGRAYEQYFGPGTRLTVT.